The 5 T cell receptor beta chains reported below all come from one sample, sequenced in a study of blood T cells in healthy people across ages. Alongside a J-beta primer mix, a sample-barcoded 5' primer served in a second PCR lasting about 7 to 11 cycles. TCRdb re-called the 5' RACE reads through MiXCR, storing one row per CDR3 protein. This table has around 2 million distinct CDR3 sequences, approximately 39% appearing once. The specimen sequenced was blood. Receptor source: a human donor in good health.

The chain employs TRBV11-3 and TRBJ2-1; D remains unclear. The end of the DNA aligns better with TRBJ2-7, so the J call may be wrong. Looked up from germline, CDR1 is SGHNT and CDR2 is YENEEA. This CDR3 has 13 amino acids. The CDR3 protein is CASSPTVHLEQYF. The CDR3 nucleotides read TGTGCCAGCAGCCCCACGGTGCATCTCGAGCAGTACTTC.

The gene calls are TRBV12-5 and TRBJ2-1, with 9 bases fitting TRBD2. This CDR3 has 14 residues. Germline CDR1 reads LGHNT; CDR2 reads FRNRAP. V was clipped by 6 bases and J by 2 bases; unmatched bases: 2. CDR3 sequence (DNA): TGTGCTAGTGGGTGGACTAGCGCCTACAATGAGCAGTTCTTC. Its translation: CASGWTSAYNEQFF.

This clonotype was counted only a few times. The chain has TRBV5-1 and TRBJ2-4; 7 bases line up with TRBD1. The end of the DNA fits TRBJ2-7 better, so the J call may be wrong. Germline CDR1 reads SGHRS; CDR2 reads YFSETQ. The CDR3 is 14 residues long. The CDR3 DNA reads as TGCGCCAGCAGCTCGACCACAGGGGATCACGAGCAGTACTTC. It yields the protein CASSSTTGDHEQYF.

This clonotype occurred a few times. This rearrangement joins TRBV6-5 to TRBJ2-3, with 7 positions matching TRBD2. Trimming removed 2 bases from V and 2 bases from J; junction bases left unmatched: 13. Germline V gene data show CDR1 as MNHEY and CDR2 as SVGAGI. The CDR3 contains 18 residues. In DNA, the CDR3 is TGTGCCAGCAGTTACAGGAAGGGTCCCCTAGCGGTCACAGATACGCAGTATTTT. This translates into CASSYRKGPLAVTDTQYF.

This clonotype occurred a few times. The genes are TRBV20-1 and TRBJ1-2; no clear D. Trimming took 1 base from V and 2 from J, leaving 8 bases between them. This CDR3 region has 13 residues. Germline loops: CDR1 DFQATT, CDR2 SNEGSKA (reference sequence). CDR3 sequence: CSARGDQNYGYTF. CDR3 bases: TGCAGTGCTAGAGGAGATCAGAACTATGGCTACACCTTC.